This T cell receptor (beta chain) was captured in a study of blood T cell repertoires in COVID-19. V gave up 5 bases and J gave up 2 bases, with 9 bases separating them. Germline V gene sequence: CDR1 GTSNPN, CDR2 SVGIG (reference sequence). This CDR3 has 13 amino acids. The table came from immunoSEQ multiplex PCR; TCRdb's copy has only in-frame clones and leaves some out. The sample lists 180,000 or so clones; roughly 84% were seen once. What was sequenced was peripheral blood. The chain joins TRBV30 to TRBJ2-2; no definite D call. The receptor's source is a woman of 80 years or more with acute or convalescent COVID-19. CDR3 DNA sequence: TGTGCCTGGGCTACTCTAAACACCGGGGAGCTGTTTTTT. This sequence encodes CAWATLNTGELFF.